What follows is one T cell receptor (beta chain) and its context. As yet, its antigen is unknown. It was patients with CD8+CD57+ cell expansion by flow cytometry who were chosen for sequencing. Each of the patients presented with severe acquired aplastic anemia. V trimming: 8 bases; J trimming: 2 bases; junction bases outside the gene matches: 9. The CDR3 is 14 residues long. This sample stems from a study of CD8+CD57+ T cells in acquired aplastic anemia. The wider study: When averaged, DNA from sorted CD4+ and CD8+ cells came to about 2.9 ug. Study observations and caveats: CD8+ Simpson's diversity showed no significant patient-control difference. A set of twenty-nine CD8+ CDR3 sequences was shared between patients and controls, and these sequences appeared highly expressed in patients.

TCR beta VDJ and CDR3 were profiled, and genomic DNA was the template. In TCRdb, the reads were re-called with MiXCR into one record per CDR3 protein. The data hold about 160,000 distinct CDR3 sequences, with less than 60% observed a single time. The material sequenced was sorted CD4+, CD8+, or CD8+CD57+ T cells (not recorded which) from PBMCs. The receptor was isolated from a human donor with aplastic anemia. The chain has TRBV12-3 or TRBV12-4 and TRBJ2-7, with TRBD1 matching 7 bases. The CDR3 DNA is TGTGCCAGCGCTTCCGGGACAGCAACCTACGAGCAGTACTTC. Its protein product is CASASGTATYEQYF.